The T cell receptor (beta chain) described here comes from a study of blood T cell repertoires in COVID-19. The overall study: COVID-19 samples from acute and convalescent phases originated in the United States, Italy and Spain.

Produced via immunoSEQ multiplex PCR; TCRdb's table is partial and in-frame only. Among about 92,000 clones listed, approximately 88% were seen once. This CDR3 has 15 residues. V dropped 7 bases and J dropped 7 bases, with 17 bases sitting between them. CDR1 is MNHEY, CDR2 SMNVEV, per germline (reference sequence). The sample taken for sequencing was peripheral blood. The rearrangement joins TRBV27 to TRBJ1-6; no clear D. The receptor was isolated from a woman aged 55-70 years with COVID-19, enrolled during active disease. CDR3 sequence reads: CASTTLTGLNSPLHF. The CDR3 DNA reads as TGTGCCAGCACTACTCTGACGGGATTAAATTCACCCCTCCACTTT.